These T cell receptor beta chains were read from a single sample in a study of blood T cell repertoires in COVID-19. Produced via immunoSEQ multiplex PCR; TCRdb's table is partial and in-frame only. The sample lists 200,000 to 250,000 clones, about 90% seen once, with 3.7% in the top ten. Sequencing used PBMCs or T cells enriched from blood (not recorded which). All receptors derive from a woman in her 30s who had been exposed to COVID-19. Both conserved end residues are part of each CDR3. The D gene is left open where the match is weak. The listing skips clone size in some rows; elsewhere it reads once, few, many or a size class.

V: TRBV7-2; J: TRBJ2-2; size: NA; D: TRBD2; CDR3: CASSYLGLAGGNTGELFF; DNA: TGTGCCAGCAGCTACCTGGGACTAGCGGGGGGTAACACCGGGGAGCTGTTTTTT
V: TRBV9; J: TRBJ1-4; size: NA; D: NA; CDR3: CASSVGDLPTNEKLFF; DNA: TGTGCCAGCAGCGTAGGGGACTTACCAACTAATGAAAAACTGTTTTTT
V: TRBV10-1; J: TRBJ2-2; size: few; D: NA; CDR3: CASSSGQINTGELFF; DNA: TGCGCCAGCAGTAGCGGACAGATAAACACCGGGGAGCTGTTTTTT
V: TRBV11-2; J: TRBJ1-2; size: NA; D: TRBD1; CDR3: CASSPLSGQGARKGYTF; DNA: TGTGCCAGCAGCCCCCTCTCTGGACAGGGGGCTAGAAAAGGCTACACCTTC
V: TRBV5-1; J: TRBJ1-5; size: NA; D: NA; CDR3: CASSLEGQINQPQHF; DNA: TGCGCCAGCAGCTTGGAAGGACAGATCAATCAGCCCCAGCATTTT
V: TRBV6-5; J: TRBJ2-7; size: NA; D: NA; CDR3: CASSYRGAGEQYF; DNA: TGTGCCAGCAGTTACCGGGGGGCTGGTGAGCAGTACTTC
V: TRBV24-1; J: TRBJ2-2; size: NA; D: TRBD1; CDR3: CATSDSGTGPTGELFF; DNA: TGTGCCACCAGTGATTCCGGGACAGGCCCCACCGGGGAGCTGTTTTTT
V: TRBV15; J: TRBJ2-3; size: NA; D: TRBD2; CDR3: CATSRTSGSADTQYF; DNA: TGTGCCACCAGCAGGACTAGCGGGAGCGCAGATACGCAGTATTTT
V: TRBV2; J: TRBJ2-3; size: NA; D: TRBD2; CDR3: CASGQSGSGDTQYF; DNA: TGTGCCAGCGGCCAAAGCGGGAGCGGGGATACGCAGTATTTT
V: TRBV5-1; J: TRBJ2-3; size: NA; D: NA; CDR3: CASSWQGGFTDTQYF; DNA: TGCGCCAGCAGCTGGCAGGGAGGTTTCACAGATACGCAGTATTTT
V: TRBV11-3; J: TRBJ1-2; size: NA; D: NA; CDR3: CASSRTAGSGHGYTF; DNA: TGTGCCAGCAGCCGGACGGCGGGGTCCGGACATGGCTACACCTTC
V: TRBV5-1; J: TRBJ2-7; size: NA; D: TRBD1; CDR3: CASSYDRGIGYEQYF; DNA: TGCGCCAGCAGCTATGACAGGGGTATAGGGTACGAGCAGTACTTC
V: TRBV6-5; J: TRBJ2-7; size: NA; D: NA; CDR3: CASSPGTADYEQYF; DNA: TGTGCCAGCAGCCCCGGGACTGCCGACTACGAGCAGTACTTC
V: TRBV4-2; J: TRBJ2-1; size: once; D: NA; CDR3: CASSQSSRKETDEQFF; DNA: TGTGCCAGCAGCCAATCCTCTAGGAAGGAGACCGATGAGCAGTTCTTC
V: TRBV5-5; J: TRBJ2-7; size: NA; D: NA; CDR3: CASSLYRGGYEQYF; DNA: TGTGCCAGCAGCCTCTACAGGGGGGGCTACGAGCAGTACTTC
V: TRBV5-6; J: TRBJ2-7; size: NA; D: TRBD2; CDR3: CASSRGAGLAGEQYF; DNA: TGTGCCAGCAGCAGGGGGGCAGGGCTAGCGGGCGAGCAGTACTTC
V: TRBV19; J: TRBJ2-2; size: once; D: TRBD2; CDR3: CASSAGTSGSTGELFF; DNA: TGTGCCAGTAGCGCCGGGACTAGCGGTTCCACCGGGGAGCTGTTTTTT
V: TRBV19; J: TRBJ1-2; size: NA; D: NA; CDR3: CASSIEIPWTRPSYGYTF; DNA: TGTGCCAGTAGTATAGAAATACCCTGGACACGACCTTCCTATGGCTACACCTTC
V: TRBV15; J: TRBJ1-6; size: few; D: TRBD1; CDR3: CATRNRGDNSPLHF; DNA: TGTGCCACTAGAAACAGGGGGGATAATTCACCCCTCCACTTT
V: TRBV25-1; J: TRBJ2-2; size: NA; D: TRBD2; CDR3: CASSGTSGRGQGGELFF; DNA: TGTGCCAGCAGTGGGACTAGCGGGAGAGGTCAGGGCGGGGAGCTGTTTTTT
V: TRBV6-5; J: TRBJ2-7; size: NA; D: NA; CDR3: CASSRTGYEQYF; DNA: TGTGCCAGCAGTCGGACTGGATACGAGCAGTACTTC
V: TRBV12-3/TRBV12-4; J: TRBJ1-1; size: NA; D: NA; CDR3: CASSLSQNTEAFF; DNA: TGTGCCAGCAGTTTATCACAGAACACTGAAGCTTTCTTT
V: TRBV19; J: TRBJ2-3; size: NA; D: TRBD1; CDR3: CASTTGGLADTQYF; DNA: TGTGCCAGTACCACAGGGGGACTCGCAGATACGCAGTATTTT